This T cell receptor (beta chain) was captured by sequencing in a study of human thymus T cells. With respect to this clone: Its cognate antigen is unknown.

Findings of the study overall: Seemingly biased V and J gene usage marked thymic and blood repertoires. Thymic TCR repertoires of unrelated people reportedly overlapped highly.

Some clones are missing from TCRdb's copy, which holds only in-frame ones; the method was immunoSEQ multiplex PCR. The table records 60,000 to 75,000 clones, roughly 94% of them present only once. This CDR3 spans 16 amino acids. The junction had 13 bases not matched to a gene; V was cut back by 5 bases and J by 10 bases. In germline, CDR1 is SEHNR, CDR2 FQNEAQ (reference sequence). Resections removed during corrective heart surgery provided the thymus tissue used. Donors were healthy Finnish infants having corrective surgery for congenital heart defects. Sequenced: thymus tissue. This sequence joins TRBV7-9 and TRBJ1-4; 10 nucleotides line up with TRBD1. This TCR came from a girl less than two years old with a congenital heart defect but otherwise immunologically healthy. This CDR3 is CASSDPRDRGLLKLFF. CDR3 bases: TGTGCCAGCAGCGATCCCCGGGACAGGGGATTACTAAAACTGTTTTTT. Drawing the rest from reference TRBV7-9 and TRBJ1-4, the complete variable domain is DTGVSQNPRHKITKRGQNVTFRCDPISEHNRLYWYRQTLGQGPEFLTYFQNEAQLEKSRLLSDRFSAERPKGSFSTLEIQRTEQGDSAMYLCASSDPRDRGLLKLFFGSGTQLSVL.